One and the same sample provided the 18 T cell receptor beta chains below, sequenced in a study of CD8 T cells in ankylosing spondylitis. TCRdb re-derived calls from the 5' RACE reads in MiXCR, one entry per CDR3 protein. The repertoire has fewer than 350,000 distinct CDR3 sequences, 11% of them found once; the top ten carry about a tenth. The material sequenced was blood, either unsorted or a sorted T cell fraction (not recorded which). Source of these receptors: a female donor with ankylosing spondylitis or in good health (not recorded which).

This clonotype appeared many times. V usage is TRBV20-1 and J usage is TRBJ1-1, with a weak D call TRBD1 (5 bases). Germline CDR1 and CDR2: DFQATT and SNEGSKA (reference sequence). V was pared by 0 bases and J by 4 bases, with 9 bases between. The CDR3 extends over 13 amino acids. The CDR3 nucleotides are TGCAGTGCTAGAGATCCGGGGGGCACTGAAGCTTTCTTT. This gives the protein CSARDPGGTEAFF.

This clonotype showed up many times. This rearrangement joins TRBV27 to TRBJ2-5, with 7 positions matching TRBD1. Looked up from germline, CDR1 is MNHEY and CDR2 is SMNVEV (reference sequence). V gave up 5 bases and J gave up 2 bases; unmatched junction bases: 14. This CDR3 has 17 amino acids. The DNA for the CDR3 is TGTGCCAGCAGTGCTCAAGCTCCCGGGACAGCTCAAGAGACCCAGTACTTC. Its translation is CASSAQAPGTAQETQYF.

This CDR3 reads CASSRDRGLVGYTF. CDR3 nucleotides: TGTGCCAGCAGCCGGGACAGGGGTTTGGTTGGCTACACCTTC. This chain connects TRBV28 to TRBJ1-2; 10 bases are a match to TRBD1. Germline V gene sequence: CDR1 MDHEN, CDR2 SYDVKM. The V and J ends lost 6 bases and 7 bases, in that order; junction bases with no gene match: 8. The CDR3 is made up of 14 amino acids.

This clonotype was counted a few times. The gene calls are TRBV19 and TRBJ1-5; 8 positions agree with TRBD1. From germline, CDR1 is LNHDA and CDR2 SQIVND (reference sequence). The CDR3 totals 14 residues. The V segment lost 7 bases and the J segment 8 bases; nucleotides outside the gene matches: 10. CDR3 sequence (DNA): TGTGCCAGTACCGAGCGACAGGGGTTTGAGCCCCAGCATTTT. It translates to CASTERQGFEPQHF.

The chain employs TRBV24-1 and TRBJ2-6; D ambiguous. V lost 5 bases, J lost 2 bases, and 18 bases lay in between. Germline V CDR1 and CDR2: KGHDR, SFDVKD. The CDR3 runs 18 residues. The CDR3 coding sequence is TGTGCCACCAGTGTCATGGCCATACTTTCACCTGGGGCCAACGTCCTGACTTTC. Protein: CATSVMAILSPGANVLTF.

This clonotype was seen ten or more times. This chain connects TRBV6-5 to TRBJ2-2, with a tentative D call TRBD2 (5 bases). The CDR3 is 15 residues long. Per the germline V gene, CDR1 is MNHEY and CDR2 is SVGAGI. Trimming removed 0 bases at V and 6 bases at J, with 11 bases between. The DNA of the CDR3 is TGTGCCAGCAGTTACTCCTGGGGAGTCGCCGGGGAGCTGTTTTTT. As protein: CASSYSWGVAGELFF.

This clonotype showed up just a few times. This CDR3 is CASSPGHFYEQYF. In DNA, the CDR3 is TGTGCCAGCAGTCCGGGACACTTCTACGAGCAGTACTTC. V and J are TRBV27 and TRBJ2-7; TRBD1 might be the D (6 bases). The V and J ends lost 5 bases and 3 bases respectively, with 11 bases between them. The CDR3 consists of 13 residues. Germline V gene lookup returns CDR1 MNHEY and CDR2 SMNVEV (reference sequence).

This clonotype was observed a handful of times. The rearrangement joins TRBV27 to TRBJ2-7, with D hard to call. CDR1 MNHEY and CDR2 SMNVEV come from the germline V gene (reference sequence). With 11 bases removed from V and 1 base from J, the gap between germline ends came to 12 bases. The CDR3 totals 12 residues. The CDR3 is CAARSGSYEQYF. The CDR3 DNA is TGTGCCGCCCGGTCCGGTTCCTACGAGCAGTACTTC.

This clonotype was seen a few times. The chain is built from TRBV5-1 and TRBJ2-2, with unresolved D. The CDR3 runs to 12 residues. V lost 4 bases to trimming and J lost 7 bases, with 8 bases between them. Germline CDR1 is SGHRS and CDR2 is YFSETQ. The CDR3 loop reads CASSVKIGELFF. CDR3 DNA sequence: TGCGCCAGCAGCGTCAAAATCGGGGAGCTGTTTTTT.

At least ten counts were recorded for this clonotype. V usage is TRBV29-1 and J usage is TRBJ2-1, with D uncertain. V lost 4 bases to trimming and J lost 3 bases, with 19 bases between them. The CDR3 has 16 residues. Germline V gene lookup returns CDR1 SQVTM and CDR2 ANQGSEA. CDR3 sequence reads: CSVGVWGSNIYNEQFF. CDR3 nucleotide sequence: TGCAGCGTTGGAGTCTGGGGTTCTAACATCTACAATGAGCAGTTCTTC.

In DNA form, the CDR3 reads TGCAGCGCCCGGGGGGACCGTGACACCGGGGAGCTGTTTTTT. It specifies CSARGDRDTGELFF. J is TRBJ2-2 and V is TRBV29-1; 7 bases line up with TRBD2. The length of the CDR3 is 14 residues. V lost 7 bases, J lost 3 bases, and 8 bases stayed unmatched. Germline loops: CDR1 SQVTM, CDR2 ANQGSEA.

A note on this clonotype: This may stem from a read error, because a much larger clone lies one nucleotide away. CDR3 in amino acids: CASSLGGGGLSRWKLFF. CDR3 in DNA: TGTGCCAGCAGCCTAGGAGGGGGCGGACTCTCACGTTGGAAGCTGTTTTTT. The V call is TRBV11-2, the J call TRBJ2-2; D possibly corresponds to TRBD1 (7 bases). The CDR3 sequence is 17 residues long. Germline V gene data show CDR1 as SGHAT and CDR2 as FQNNGV. Trimming stripped 5 bases from V and 12 bases from J, with 28 bases between.

This clonotype was found many times. The chain uses TRBV6-1 and TRBJ1-6; TRBD1 might be the D (6 bases). The CDR3 contains 14 residues. The germline CDR1 and CDR2 sequences are MNHNS and SASEGT. With 4 bases removed from V and 8 bases from J, the gap between germline ends came to 12 bases. Written as DNA, the CDR3 is TGTGCCAGCAGTGCCGGGGGCGACGATTCACCCCTCCACTTT. Its protein is CASSAGGDDSPLHF.

The chain links TRBV5-1 to TRBJ2-7; a weak D match, TRBD2 (6 bases). The CDR3 loop spans 14 amino acids. The V and J ends lost 0 bases and 7 bases respectively, with 14 bases between them. From germline, CDR1 is SGHRS and CDR2 YFSETQ. The CDR3 spells CASSLGLEAREQYF. As DNA, the CDR3 is TGCGCCAGCAGCTTGGGACTAGAAGCGAGGGAGCAGTACTTC.

The rearrangement links TRBV5-1 to TRBJ2-3; D is perhaps TRBD1 (6 bases). V gave up 4 bases and J gave up 2 bases, with 11 bases separating them. Germline loops: CDR1 SGHRS, CDR2 YFSETQ. The CDR3 has 14 amino acids. This CDR3 reads CASSRDTLTDTQYF. The CDR3 DNA sequence: TGCGCCAGCAGCCGGGACACCCTCACAGATACGCAGTATTTT.

At least ten counts were recorded for this clonotype. V is TRBV18 and J is TRBJ2-7; a possible D gene is TRBD1 (5 bases). V was cut by 0 bases and J by 2 bases, with 8 bases left in between. This CDR3 has 14 residues. Germline V gene data show CDR1 as KGHSH and CDR2 as LQKENI. CDR3 bases: TGTGCCAGCTCACCACCCGCAGGGACCTACGAGCAGTACTTC. This encodes CASSPPAGTYEQYF.

There are many counts of this clonotype. This chain links TRBV5-1 with TRBJ2-3; perhaps TRBD2 as D (6 bases). Between the trimmed V and J ends, which lost 4 bases and 5 bases, there was a span of 17 bases. Germline V lookup: CDR1 SGHRS, CDR2 YFSETQ. The CDR3 consists of 15 residues. CDR3 protein: CASSDLAEGVDTQYF. The DNA for the CDR3 is TGCGCCAGCAGCGATTTGGCGGAGGGAGTAGATACGCAGTATTTT.

This clonotype appeared many times. The chain couples TRBV7-2 to TRBJ2-1, with D possibly called TRBD1 or TRBD2 (5 bases each). CDR3 length: 16 residues. V was cut by 3 bases and J by 1 base, with 13 bases left in between. Germline lookup yields CDR1 SGHTA and CDR2 FQGNSA. CDR3 residues: CASSFQGRTSYNEQFF. The CDR3 coding sequence is TGTGCCAGCAGCTTTCAGGGTAGGACTTCCTACAATGAGCAGTTCTTC.